This TCR beta chain was captured in a study of regulatory T cells in long-lasting Graves disease. Turning to the study itself: Newly diagnosed Graves' patients had taken antithyroid drugs under 3 months. Points from the study as a whole: The study examined only peripheral blood, not thyroid tissue. It was in persistent disease that TRBV28, TRBJ1-2 and TRBJ2-5 were favored.

TCR beta libraries were built with iRepertoire HTBI primers and Arm-PCR of CDR3 regions. A single record per CDR3 protein comes from TCRdb applying MiXCR to the multiplex PCR reads. This sample has about 470,000 distinct CDR3 sequences, with 14% to 15% found just once. Time point defined: newly diagnosed GD, antithyroid drugs for less than 3 months. PBMCs provided the RNA from which the TCR library was made. The CDR3 consists of 11 residues. V dropped 7 bases and J dropped 5 bases, with 10 bases sitting between them. From germline, CDR1 is SQVTM and CDR2 ANQGSEA. This clonotype was detected many times. Its antigen remains unidentified. These same data were also listed under a study on T cells in Graves' hyperthyroidism and ophthalmopathy.

This material consisted of peripheral blood mononuclear cells (PBMCs), taken at new diagnosis, from a patient treated with antithyroid drugs. This sequence originates from a woman younger than 45 with Graves disease. The chain links TRBV29-1 to TRBJ2-3; perhaps D is TRBD1 or TRBD2 (5 bases each). CDR3 residues: CSAARGDTQYF. CDR3 coding DNA: TGCAGCGCAGCGAGGGGAGATACGCAGTATTTT.